The 5 T cell receptor beta chains presented below share a single source sample, sequenced in a study of T cells in Graves' hyperthyroidism and ophthalmopathy. Regions amplified from RNA transcripts were the TCR beta CDR3 regions. First-round RT-PCR targeting the TCR CDR3 was performed with the HTBI primer set. One entry per CDR3 protein results from TCRdb running MiXCR on the multiplex PCR reads. The sample shows fewer than 450,000 distinct CDR3 sequences, 17% of them seen only once. Input material: blood. These receptors were taken from a woman in her twenties or thirties with Graves' hyperthyroidism that later progressed to Graves' ophthalmopathy.

In the case of this clonotype: Compared with germline, one end of the junction differs, possibly owing to a read error. The gene calls are TRBV6-2 or TRBV6-3 and TRBJ1-4, with D uncertain. The CDR3 consists of 20 residues. Germline-derived CDR1 and CDR2 are MNHEY and SVGEGT. The CDR3: CASSELRLHTRYATSEKLFF. The CDR3 DNA is TGTGCCAGCAGTGAACTGCGTTTGCATACCCGCTATGCAACTAGTGAAAAACTGTTTTTT.

This clonotype was seen just once. Since a much larger clone is just one base distant, this may be a read error. The chain recombines TRBV2 with TRBJ2-5; D is unclear. Germline assignment: CDR1 SNHLY and CDR2 FYNNEI. The length of the CDR3 is 15 residues. V lost 4 bases and J 0 bases, leaving 12 bases between the germline ends. The CDR3 DNA sequence: TGTGCCAGCAGTGGGGGAACAGAGTACCAAGAGACCCAGTACTTC. Its translation: CASSGGTEYQETQYF.

This clonotype was picked up many times. The rearrangement uses TRBV20-1 and TRBJ1-2; D gene unclear. The CDR3 totals 15 residues. The germline CDR1 and CDR2 sequences are DFQATT and SNEGSKA (reference sequence). Trimming left V 2 bases short and J 4 bases short, with 17 bases between. This CDR3 is CSARTRDRRLYGYTF. CDR3 nucleotides: TGCAGTGCTAGAACTCGAGACCGTCGACTCTATGGCTACACCTTC.

This clonotype occurred many times. The chain couples TRBV7-2 to TRBJ1-6, with D hard to call. The CDR3 consists of 12 residues. V dropped 3 bases and J dropped 9 bases, with 6 bases sitting between them. Germline V CDR1 and CDR2: SGHTA, FQGNSA. The CDR3 protein is CASSFLSSPLHF. In nucleotides, the CDR3 is TGTGCCAGCAGCTTTCTAAGTTCACCCCTCCACTTT.

The chain carries TRBV7-8 and TRBJ2-1, with TRBD2 as a possible D gene (5 bases). Trimming removed 6 bases from V and 7 bases from J, with 19 bases in between. Per germline, CDR1 SGHVS and CDR2 FQNEAQ. The CDR3 totals 15 residues. CDR3 region: CASRVSEGLGNEQFF. In nucleotides, the CDR3 is TGTGCCAGCAGGGTTTCTGAGGGTCTGGGGAATGAGCAGTTCTTC.